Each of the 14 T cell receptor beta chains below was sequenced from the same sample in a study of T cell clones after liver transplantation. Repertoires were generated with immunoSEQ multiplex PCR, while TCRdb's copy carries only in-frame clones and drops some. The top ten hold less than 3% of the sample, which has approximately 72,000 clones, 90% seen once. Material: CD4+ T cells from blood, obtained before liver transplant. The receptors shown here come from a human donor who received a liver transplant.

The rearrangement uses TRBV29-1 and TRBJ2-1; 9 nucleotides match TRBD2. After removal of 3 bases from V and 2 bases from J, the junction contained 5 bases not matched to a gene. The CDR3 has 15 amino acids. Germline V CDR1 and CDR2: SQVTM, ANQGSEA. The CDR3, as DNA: TGCAGCGTTGACGGGCGCGGGAGGGCCTACAATGAGCAGTTCTTC. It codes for CSVDGRGRAYNEQFF.

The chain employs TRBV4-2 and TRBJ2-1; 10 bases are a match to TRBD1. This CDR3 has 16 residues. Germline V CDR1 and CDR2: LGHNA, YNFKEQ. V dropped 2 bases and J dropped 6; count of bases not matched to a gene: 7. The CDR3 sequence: CASSQKGDRGVNEQFF. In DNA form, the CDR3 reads TGTGCCAGCAGCCAAAAGGGGGACAGGGGAGTCAATGAGCAGTTCTTC.

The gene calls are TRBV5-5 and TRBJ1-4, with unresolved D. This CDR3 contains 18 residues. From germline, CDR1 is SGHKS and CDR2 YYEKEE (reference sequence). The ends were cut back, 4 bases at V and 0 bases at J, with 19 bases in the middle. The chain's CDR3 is CASSPLRGSGATNEKLFF. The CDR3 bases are TGTGCCAGCAGCCCCCTAAGAGGGTCGGGAGCAACTAATGAAAAACTGTTTTTT.

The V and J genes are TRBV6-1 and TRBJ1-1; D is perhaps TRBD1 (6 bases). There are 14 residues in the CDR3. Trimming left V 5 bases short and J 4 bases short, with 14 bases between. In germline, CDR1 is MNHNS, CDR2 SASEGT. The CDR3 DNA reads TGTGCCAGCAGTCCAAATACAGGGTTCACTGAAGCTTTCTTT. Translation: CASSPNTGFTEAFF.

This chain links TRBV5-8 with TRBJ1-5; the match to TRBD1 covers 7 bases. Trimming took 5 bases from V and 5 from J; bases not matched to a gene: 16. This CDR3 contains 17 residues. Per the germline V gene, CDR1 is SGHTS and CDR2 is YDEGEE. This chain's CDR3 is CASRQSTGEGGDQPQHF. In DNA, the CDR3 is TGTGCCAGCAGACAAAGTACAGGGGAAGGGGGTGATCAGCCCCAGCATTTT.

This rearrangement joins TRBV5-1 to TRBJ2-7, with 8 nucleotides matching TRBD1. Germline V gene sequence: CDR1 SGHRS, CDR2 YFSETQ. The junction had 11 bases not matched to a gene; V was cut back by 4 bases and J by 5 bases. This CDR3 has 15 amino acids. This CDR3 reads CASSPTGQGANEQYF. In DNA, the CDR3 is TGCGCCAGCAGCCCAACTGGGCAGGGGGCCAACGAGCAGTACTTC.

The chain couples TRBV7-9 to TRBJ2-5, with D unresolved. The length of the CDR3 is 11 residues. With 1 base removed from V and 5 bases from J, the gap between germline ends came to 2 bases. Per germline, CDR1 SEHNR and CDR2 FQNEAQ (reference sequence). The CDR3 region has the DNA TGTGCCAGCAGCTTAGTGGAGACCCAGTACTTC. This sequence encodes CASSLVETQYF. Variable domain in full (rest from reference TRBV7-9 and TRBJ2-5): DTGVSQNPRHKITKRGQNVTFRCDPISEHNRLYWYRQTLGQGPEFLTYFQNEAQLEKSRLLSDRFSAERPKGSFSTLEIQRTEQGDSAMYLCASSLVETQYFGPGTRLLVL.

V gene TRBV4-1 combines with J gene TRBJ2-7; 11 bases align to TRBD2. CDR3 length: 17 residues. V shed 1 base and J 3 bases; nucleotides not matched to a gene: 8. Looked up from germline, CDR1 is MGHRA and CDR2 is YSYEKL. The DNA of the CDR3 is TGCGCCAGCAGCCAAGTCACCGGGACTAGCGGATACTACGAGCAGTACTTC. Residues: CASSQVTGTSGYYEQYF.

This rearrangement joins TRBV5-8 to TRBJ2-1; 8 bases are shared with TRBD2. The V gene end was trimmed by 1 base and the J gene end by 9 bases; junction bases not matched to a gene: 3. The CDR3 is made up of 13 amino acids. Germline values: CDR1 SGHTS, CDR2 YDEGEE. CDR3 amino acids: CASSLRLASEQFF. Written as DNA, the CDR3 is TGTGCCAGCAGCTTGAGACTAGCGTCTGAGCAGTTCTTC. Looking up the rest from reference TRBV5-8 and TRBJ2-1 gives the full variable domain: EAGVTQSPTHLIKTRGQQATLRCSPISGHTSVYWYQQALGLGLQFLLWYDEGEERNRGNFPPRFSGRQFPNYSSELNVNALELEDSALYLCASSLRLASEQFFGPGTRLTVL.

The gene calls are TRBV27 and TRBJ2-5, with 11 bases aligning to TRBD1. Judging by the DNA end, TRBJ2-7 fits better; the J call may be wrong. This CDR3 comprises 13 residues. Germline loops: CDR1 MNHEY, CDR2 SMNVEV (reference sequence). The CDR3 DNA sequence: TGTGCCAGCTGGACAGGGGGCGCCTACGAGCAGTACTTC. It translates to CASWTGGAYEQYF.

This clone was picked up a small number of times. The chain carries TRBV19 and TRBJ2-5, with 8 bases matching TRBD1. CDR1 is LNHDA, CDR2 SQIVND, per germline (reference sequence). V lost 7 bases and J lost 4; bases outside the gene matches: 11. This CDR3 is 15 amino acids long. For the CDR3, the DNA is TGTGCCAGTACCCTGGGGGCAGGGGGCGGAGAGACCCAGTACTTC. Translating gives CASTLGAGGGETQYF.

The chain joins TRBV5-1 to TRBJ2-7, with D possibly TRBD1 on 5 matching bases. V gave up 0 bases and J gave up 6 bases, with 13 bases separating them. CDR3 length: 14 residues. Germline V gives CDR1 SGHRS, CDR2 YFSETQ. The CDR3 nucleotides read TGCGCCAGCAGCTTGGATGGGGCAGAAGGCGAGCAGTACTTC. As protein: CASSLDGAEGEQYF.

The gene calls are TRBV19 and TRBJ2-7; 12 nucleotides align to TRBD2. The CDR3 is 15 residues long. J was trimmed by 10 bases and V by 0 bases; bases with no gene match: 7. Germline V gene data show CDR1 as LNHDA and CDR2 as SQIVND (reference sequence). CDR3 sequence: CASSIDQTSGSSQYF. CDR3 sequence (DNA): TGTGCCAGTAGTATAGATCAGACTAGCGGGAGTAGTCAGTACTTC. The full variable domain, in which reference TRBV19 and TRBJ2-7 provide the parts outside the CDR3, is DGGITQSPKYLFRKEGQNVTLSCEQNLNHDAMYWYRQDPGQGLRLIYYSQIVNDFQKGDIAEGYSVSREKKESFPLTVTSAQKNPTAFYLCASSIDQTSGSSQYFGPGTRLTVT.

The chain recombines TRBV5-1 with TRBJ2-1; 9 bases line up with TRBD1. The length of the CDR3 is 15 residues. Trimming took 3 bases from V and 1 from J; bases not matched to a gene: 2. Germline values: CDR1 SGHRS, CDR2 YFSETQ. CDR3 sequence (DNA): TGCGCCAGCAGCTCTGGACAGGGGTCCTACAATGAGCAGTTCTTC. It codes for CASSSGQGSYNEQFF. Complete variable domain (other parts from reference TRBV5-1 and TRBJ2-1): KAGVTQTPRYLIKTRGQQVTLSCSPISGHRSVSWYQQTPGQGLQFLFEYFSETQRNKGNFPGRFSGRQFSNSRSEMNVSTLELGDSALYLCASSSGQGSYNEQFFGPGTRLTVL.